Listed below are T cell receptor beta chains from one sample, sequenced in a study of T-cell memory formation after mild COVID-19. TCRdb itself ran the 5' RACE reads through MiXCR, one entry per CDR3 protein. The sample consists of about 190,000 distinct CDR3 sequences, 27% of them appearing once. Material: PBMCs or a T cell subset sorted from them (not recorded which). These receptors all stem from an adult woman who had mild COVID-19 (a few samples of this study predate the infection). Cell type and time point are not known. CDR3s include the opening cysteine and the closing phenylalanine or tryptophan. The order of the fields is clone size, J gene, V gene, D gene, CDR3 protein. A D gene is named only where the DNA matches it firmly. Expanded clones get a size class; other rows say once, few or many, or leave the size out.

>few|TRBJ2-1|TRBV2|-
CARGGAGPSYNEQFF
>-|TRBJ1-6|TRBV6-1|TRBD1
CASTPTGTVTNSPLHF
>-|TRBJ2-7|TRBV29-1|-
CSVDEGTYEQYF
>-|TRBJ1-5|TRBV19|-
CASSRGDSNQPQHF
>few|TRBJ1-5|TRBV5-5|-
CASSPGEGVYSNQPQHF
>-|TRBJ2-3|TRBV5-4|TRBD2
CASSEWGLAGVDTQYF
>-|TRBJ2-7|TRBV20-1|TRBD2
CSARPGLAHTRTYEQYF
>-|TRBJ2-4|TRBV20-1|-
CSARVPGSIQYF
>-|TRBJ2-1|TRBV12-3/TRBV12-4|-
CASSLGLFDNEQFF
>-|TRBJ2-5|TRBV7-2|-
CASSLVGPGVETQYF
>few|TRBJ2-7|TRBV20-1|TRBD2
CSARTSGRARTEQYF
>-|TRBJ1-6|TRBV7-3|-
CASSLNRAGDSPLHF
>few|TRBJ1-6|TRBV3-1|-
CASSPQGDNSPLHF
>once|TRBJ1-6|TRBV6-6|TRBD1
CASSSGQGGNSPLHF
>-|TRBJ1-1|TRBV21-1|-
CASSNGTEAFF
>-|TRBJ2-2|TRBV5-1|TRBD1
CASSLVVRGLGGELFF
>-|TRBJ1-1|TRBV6-5|-
CASSPDINAVQTKPEAFF
>-|TRBJ2-7|TRBV27|TRBD1
CASSSRTGVLEQYF
>-|TRBJ1-2|TRBV5-1|-
CASSTPQGFPNYGYTF
>-|TRBJ2-7|TRBV5-1|-
CASSSRVFRGNDEQYF
>few|TRBJ2-1|TRBV18|-
CASSPPSLLRQFF
>-|TRBJ2-1|TRBV27|TRBD2
CASSLAGEGTGEQFF
>few|TRBJ1-1|TRBV29-1|-
CSVEEISGRDGAEAFF
>-|TRBJ1-5|TRBV7-8|-
CASSLSGWQPQHF
>-|TRBJ2-7|TRBV12-3/TRBV12-4|TRBD2
CASSVSGGAGEQYF
>few|TRBJ2-1|TRBV4-3|TRBD2
CASSQVLALSSYNEQFF
>few|TRBJ2-2|TRBV9|-
CASSVGSGELFF